This T cell receptor (beta chain) was identified in a study of blood T cell repertoires in COVID-19. Followed over time, Seattle patients had been enrolled while infection was active. TCRdb keeps only in-frame clones here, not all; method: immunoSEQ multiplex PCR. The data contain around 400,000 clones, around 87% of them seen just once; the ten biggest clones take up approximately 2.4%. V shed 0 bases and J shed 0 bases, with 6 bases lying between them. CDR3 size: 14 residues. Germline-derived CDR1 and CDR2 are SGHRS and YFSETQ. To note about this clone: Different DNA sequences within this sample yield the same CDR3.

The chain carries TRBV5-1 and TRBJ1-1; D remains unclear. This clonotype was sampled from a woman aged 60 to 75 with COVID-19, enrolled during active disease. Sequenced input: peripheral blood. As DNA, the CDR3 is TGCGCCAGCAGCTTGGCACCAGTGAACACTGAAGCTTTCTTT. As protein: CASSLAPVNTEAFF.